This TCR beta chain was documented in a study of blood T cell repertoires in COVID-19. Overall study: Samples taken during acute and convalescent COVID-19 were collected in the United States, Italy and Spain.

Trimming pared 3 bases from V and 2 bases from J, leaving 11 bases between. The CDR3 totals 14 residues. Germline CDR1 is SEHNR and CDR2 is FQNEAQ (reference sequence). In the original analysis: The assay estimated nucleated cells by amplifying reference gene primers. Measured with immunoSEQ multiplex PCR; TCRdb has only the in-frame clones, and not every one. The V and J calls and clone size come from that table; D and trimming were worked out from the DNA. Of about 430,000 clones listed, roughly 89% are singletons. Material: peripheral blood. The chain combines TRBV7-9 with TRBJ2-7; D call uncertain. The sequence was collected from a man between 18 and 29 years old with COVID-19, enrolled during active disease. This chain's CDR3 is CASSLVEQTYEQYF. The CDR3 DNA follows: TGTGCCAGCAGCTTGGTCGAACAGACCTACGAGCAGTACTTC.